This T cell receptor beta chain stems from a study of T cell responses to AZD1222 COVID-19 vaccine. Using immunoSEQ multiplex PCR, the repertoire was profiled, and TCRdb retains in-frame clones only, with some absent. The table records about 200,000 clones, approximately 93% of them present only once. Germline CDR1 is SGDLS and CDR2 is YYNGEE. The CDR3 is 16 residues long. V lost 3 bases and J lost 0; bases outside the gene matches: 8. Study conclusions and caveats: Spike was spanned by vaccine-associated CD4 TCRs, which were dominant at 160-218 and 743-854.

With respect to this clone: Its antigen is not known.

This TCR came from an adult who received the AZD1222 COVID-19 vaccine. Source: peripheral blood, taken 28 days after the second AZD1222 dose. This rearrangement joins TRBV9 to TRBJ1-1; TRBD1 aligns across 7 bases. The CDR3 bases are TGTGCCAGCAGCGACCCCAAGGGGGCAGTGAACACTGAAGCTTTCTTT. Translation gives CASSDPKGAVNTEAFF. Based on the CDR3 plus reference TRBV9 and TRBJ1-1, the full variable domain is DSGVTQTPKHLITATGQRVTLRCSPRSGDLSVYWYQQSLDQGLQFLIQYYNGEERAKGNILERFSAQQFPDLHSELNLSSLELGDSALYFCASSDPKGAVNTEAFFGQGTRLTVV.